The present TCR beta chain was sequenced within a study of cytomegalovirus exposure and HLA in healthy donors. The study's findings and limits: Earlier analysis found most TCR beta V segments productive about 87% or about 30% of the time. According to the study, 160 or so TCR beta chains were cytomegalovirus-associated.

The trim removed 6 bases at V and 11 bases at J, leaving 14 bases unmatched. This CDR3 is 14 amino acids long. CDR1 is SGDLS and CDR2 is YYNGEE in the germline V gene. Concerning this clone: The antigen remains undetermined.

PCR amplification relied on 60 Vbeta primers (plus 13 Jbeta primers). Assay used: immunoSEQ multiplex PCR; TCRdb lists only in-frame clones, some missing. The table has 150,000 to 200,000 clones, around 75% seen once. This receptor was identified in a woman aged 40 to 55 in good health and CMV-seropositive. The chain uses TRBV9 and TRBJ2-5; 9 bases are shared with TRBD1. Sequencing was performed on PBMCs. For the CDR3, the DNA is TGTGCCAGCACTCCAACCGGGACAGGGCAAGAGCAGTACTTC. Its protein product is CASTPTGTGQEQYF.